The 27 T cell receptor beta chains listed next were all sequenced from one sample in a study of blood T cell repertoires in COVID-19. Produced via immunoSEQ multiplex PCR; TCRdb's table is partial and in-frame only. The sample has about 270,000 clones; approximately 88% are singletons. The sequenced sample was peripheral blood. These receptors were taken from a human donor with COVID-19, enrolled during active disease. The donor label of this sample is uncertain.

There are a few counts of this clone. The V and J genes are TRBV5-6 and TRBJ1-2; 8 bases match TRBD1. From germline, CDR1 is SGHDT and CDR2 YYEEEE. This CDR3 has 17 amino acids. Unmatched junction bases numbered 15, after V lost 0 bases and J lost 8 bases. The CDR3 DNA reads TGTGCCAGCAGCTTGGGGGGGACAGGATGGGATTTCGGAGGCTACACCTTC. Translated: CASSLGGTGWDFGGYTF.

This chain joins TRBV10-2 and TRBJ1-6; D gene unclear. This CDR3 is 14 amino acids long. The germline V gene has CDR1 WSHSY and CDR2 SAAADI. With 2 bases removed from V and 14 bases from J, the gap between germline ends came to 16 bases. CDR3 region: CASSEVPGGEALHF. The CDR3 DNA sequence: TGCGCCAGCAGTGAGGTTCCGGGAGGTGAGGCCCTCCACTTT.

J is TRBJ1-5 and V is TRBV27; D might be TRBD1 (6 bases). Germline-derived CDR1 and CDR2 are MNHEY and SMNVEV (reference sequence). This CDR3 region has 14 residues. V lost 3 bases to trimming and J lost 3 bases, with 9 bases between them. This CDR3 reads CASSFSGANQPQHF. The CDR3 region has the DNA TGTGCCAGCAGTTTTTCAGGGGCCAATCAGCCCCAGCATTTT.

This sequence joins TRBV7-2 and TRBJ2-7; D remains unclear. With 1 base removed from V and 2 bases from J, the gap between germline ends came to 12 bases. CDR1 SGHTA and CDR2 FQGNSA come from the germline V gene. The CDR3 contains 15 residues. The CDR3 here is CASSLGANPTYEQYF. Written as DNA, the CDR3 is TGTGCCAGCAGCTTAGGCGCTAATCCTACCTACGAGCAGTACTTC.

This clone has only one observation. DNA for the CDR3: TGTGCCAGCAGTTTGGTACCCGGCGGGGAGTTTCATGGCTACACCTTC. It codes for CASSLVPGGEFHGYTF. The chain carries TRBV28 and TRBJ1-2; no definite D call. The CDR3 contains 16 residues. The V and J ends lost 3 bases and 6 bases respectively, with 20 bases between them. Looked up from germline, CDR1 is MDHEN and CDR2 is SYDVKM.

The rearrangement uses TRBV6-5 and TRBJ2-7; 8 bases fit TRBD1. In germline, CDR1 is MNHEY, CDR2 SVGAGI. There are 15 residues in the CDR3. Trimming at V came to 7 bases and at J to 6 bases, leaving 14 bases not matched to a gene. The CDR3 coding sequence is TGTGCCAGCACCAACGACAGGGGTTCGTCCGGCGAGCAGTACTTC. Residues: CASTNDRGSSGEQYF.

The chain combines TRBV30 with TRBJ1-2, with D perhaps TRBD1 (5 bases). The CDR3 runs to 14 residues. The germline V gene has CDR1 GTSNPN and CDR2 SVGIG (reference sequence). Trimming left V 1 base short and J 2 bases short, with 11 bases between. CDR3 nucleotide sequence: TGTGCCTGGAGTGGCAAGGGGCCCAACTATGGCTACACCTTC. This sequence encodes CAWSGKGPNYGYTF.

The table lists this clone with a count of one. The chain joins TRBV6-6 to TRBJ2-5; 10 nucleotides match TRBD1. The CDR3 extends over 16 amino acids. Germline V gene lookup returns CDR1 MNHNY and CDR2 SVGAGI (reference sequence). V lost 6 bases, J lost 4 bases, and 11 bases stayed unmatched. The CDR3 region is CASRSSGTGVGETQYF. CDR3 sequence (DNA): TGTGCCAGCAGATCTTCCGGGACAGGGGTGGGAGAGACCCAGTACTTC.

The genes are TRBV2 and TRBJ2-2; 9 nucleotides agree with TRBD2. The CDR3 has 15 amino acids. V dropped 5 bases and J dropped 5; count of bases not matched to a gene: 6. In germline, CDR1 is SNHLY, CDR2 FYNNEI. This CDR3 is CASSRDSGSTGELFF. In DNA, the CDR3 is TGTGCCAGCAGTCGGGATAGCGGGAGTACCGGGGAGCTGTTTTTT.

CDR3 loop: CASSFTGRIDTEAFF. CDR3 nucleotide sequence: TGTGCCAGCAGTTTCACAGGACGAATAGACACTGAAGCTTTCTTT. The chain carries TRBV28 and TRBJ1-1, with D perhaps matching TRBD1 (5 bases). The CDR3 has 15 amino acids. V lost 3 bases, J lost 3 bases, and 14 bases lay in between. In germline, CDR1 is MDHEN, CDR2 SYDVKM.

The genes are TRBV18 and TRBJ1-2, with D tentatively TRBD1 (5 bases). Germline CDR1 KGHSH, CDR2 LQKENI. The CDR3 sequence is 14 residues long. V lost 1 base to trimming and J lost 6 bases, with 12 bases between them. CDR3: CASSPLSGRDGYTF. CDR3 nucleotides: TGTGCCAGCTCACCACTCTCCGGCAGGGATGGCTACACCTTC.

A few counts support this clone. V is TRBV5-1 and J is TRBJ1-1, with D unclear. The germline V gene has CDR1 SGHRS and CDR2 YFSETQ. The CDR3 runs to 14 residues. The V gene lost 0 bases and the J gene lost 0 bases, with 6 bases spanning the gap. The CDR3 DNA sequence: TGCGCCAGCAGCTTGGATACAGTGAACACTGAAGCTTTCTTT. Its protein product is CASSLDTVNTEAFF.

The rearrangement joins TRBV11-2 to TRBJ2-3; TRBD2 agrees at 9 bases. The length of the CDR3 is 15 residues. From germline, CDR1 is SGHAT and CDR2 FQNNGV. J gave up 2 bases and V 4 bases, and 4 bases lay outside the gene matches. CDR3 DNA: TGTGCCAGCAGCTCTCTAGCGGGGCCCACAGATACGCAGTATTTT. Its translation: CASSSLAGPTDTQYF. Based on the CDR3 plus reference TRBV11-2 and TRBJ2-3, the full variable domain is EAGVAQSPRYKIIEKRQSVAFWCNPISGHATLYWYQQILGQGPKLLIQFQNNGVVDDSQLPKDRFSAERLKGVDSTLKIQPAKLEDSAVYLCASSSLAGPTDTQYFGPGTRLTVL.

This clone was observed a few times. The sample holds other DNA sequences that translate to the same CDR3. The chain recombines TRBV7-2 with TRBJ2-7; D unresolved. The CDR3 loop spans 13 amino acids. V was clipped by 1 base and J by 1 base, with 5 bases between them. Germline CDR1 and CDR2: SGHTA and FQGNSA. The chain's CDR3 is CASSLVSSYEQYF. The CDR3, as DNA: TGTGCCAGCAGCTTAGTATCGTCCTACGAGCAGTACTTC.

This clone has a handful of counts. Other DNA sequences of this sample code for an identical CDR3. This chain uses TRBV12-3 or TRBV12-4 with TRBJ1-1; no definite D call. CDR3 length: 13 amino acids. Trimming left V 3 bases short and J 1 base short, with 6 bases between. The CDR3 here is CASSLNRNTEAFF. The DNA of the CDR3 is TGTGCCAGCAGTTTGAACAGGAACACTGAAGCTTTCTTT.

The chain is built from TRBV7-6 and TRBJ2-7; the match to TRBD1 covers 7 bases. The ends lost 5 bases at V and 6 bases at J; junction bases unmatched: 13. The V gene's germline CDR1 is SGHVS and CDR2 FNYEAQ. CDR3 length equals 15 residues. The CDR3 DNA is TGTGCCAGCAGCCAGGGTCAGGGGGTATCGTTCGAGCAGTACTTC. It specifies CASSQGQGVSFEQYF.

The chain employs TRBV19 and TRBJ1-3; D gene uncertain. CDR1 and CDR2 (germline): LNHDA, SQIVND (reference sequence). The CDR3 spans 14 residues. Trimming removed 5 bases at V and 2 bases at J, with 10 bases between. The CDR3 sequence: CASSRERAGNTIYF. In nucleotides, the CDR3 is TGTGCCAGTAGTCGGGAGCGAGCTGGAAACACCATATATTTT.

This clone was seen only once. The chain recombines TRBV5-1 with TRBJ2-5, with TRBD2 matching over 8 bases. The V segment lost 1 base and the J segment 5 bases; nucleotides outside the gene matches: 1. This CDR3 spans 13 amino acids. Per the germline V gene, CDR1 is SGHRS and CDR2 is YFSETQ. CDR3 sequence (DNA): TGCGCCAGCAGCTTGCAGCGGGAGGAGACCCAGTACTTC. As protein: CASSLQREETQYF.

Only one count was recorded for this clone. V is TRBV19 and J is TRBJ2-7, with TRBD1 matching 10 bases. The ends lost 6 bases at V and 2 bases at J; junction bases unmatched: 10. This CDR3 region has 16 residues. The germline V gene has CDR1 LNHDA and CDR2 SQIVND (reference sequence). As DNA, the CDR3 is TGTGCCAGTAGAGTATATCACGGGACAGGGGCCTACGAGCAGTACTTC. Its translation is CASRVYHGTGAYEQYF.

The V and J genes are TRBV5-5 and TRBJ1-4; weak D call: TRBD1 (5 bases). CDR1 is SGHKS, CDR2 YYEKEE, per germline (reference sequence). V was clipped by 4 bases and J by 2 bases, with 12 bases between them. CDR3 length: 15 residues. The CDR3 spells CASSQEHRTNEKLFF. CDR3 nucleotide sequence: TGTGCCAGCAGCCAAGAGCACAGGACTAATGAAAAACTGTTTTTT.

This chain joins TRBV6-6 and TRBJ2-7; 8 positions match TRBD1. Germline V gives CDR1 MNHNY, CDR2 SVGAGI (reference sequence). The ends lost 5 bases at V and 0 bases at J; junction bases unmatched: 12. This CDR3 is 17 amino acids long. This CDR3 is CASSPPGQVSSSYEQYF. Written as DNA, the CDR3 is TGTGCCAGCAGTCCCCCGGGACAGGTCTCAAGCTCCTACGAGCAGTACTTC.

This clone was seen just once. V and J are TRBV28 and TRBJ2-3; D is ambiguous. The germline CDR1 and CDR2 sequences are MDHEN and SYDVKM. The CDR3 totals 11 residues. Trimming stripped 2 bases from V and 7 bases from J, with 4 bases between. The CDR3 spells CASSLRYTQYF. The CDR3 DNA is TGTGCCAGCAGTTTACGTTATACGCAGTATTTT.

The chain uses TRBV7-3 and TRBJ2-1; 10 bases are shared with TRBD2. Germline CDR1 is SGHTA and CDR2 is FQGTGA. Trimming cost V 2 bases and J 7 bases; bases outside gene matches: 2. This CDR3 has 14 amino acids. The CDR3 bases are TGTGCCAGCAGCTTACCTAGCGGGAGTAATGAGCAGTTCTTC. Translated, it gives CASSLPSGSNEQFF.

This clone was detected only once. The genes are TRBV4-1 and TRBJ1-1; D not resolved. The germline CDR1 and CDR2 sequences are MGHRA and YSYEKL. V was pared by 4 bases and J by 7 bases, with 13 bases between. The CDR3 runs to 13 residues. The CDR3 DNA reads TGCGCCAGCAGCCTCCCGGACCGGGGTGAAGCTTTCTTT. This codes for CASSLPDRGEAFF.

V gene TRBV19 combines with J gene TRBJ2-6, with a possible D match to TRBD1 (6 bases). Germline V lookup: CDR1 LNHDA, CDR2 SQIVND (reference sequence). This CDR3 is 16 amino acids long. V was clipped by 4 bases and J by 4 bases, with 14 bases between them. The CDR3 loop is CASSTPQGTGANVLTF. The CDR3 region has the DNA TGTGCCAGTAGTACTCCGCAGGGGACCGGGGCCAACGTCCTGACTTTC. Based on the CDR3 plus reference TRBV19 and TRBJ2-6, the full variable domain is DGGITQSPKYLFRKEGQNVTLSCEQNLNHDAMYWYRQDPGQGLRLIYYSQIVNDFQKGDIAEGYSVSREKKESFPLTVTSAQKNPTAFYLCASSTPQGTGANVLTFGAGSRLTVL.

The V gene is TRBV4-3, the J gene TRBJ1-6; maybe TRBD1 (5 bases). The CDR3 loop spans 14 amino acids. The V end lost 0 bases, the J end lost 7 bases, and 7 bases lay between the germline ends. Looked up from germline, CDR1 is LGHNA and CDR2 is YSLEER. CDR3 in amino acids: CASSQDQGNSPLHF. CDR3 DNA: TGCGCCAGCAGCCAAGATCAGGGAAATTCACCCCTCCACTTT.

This rearrangement joins TRBV7-3 to TRBJ1-1; D call uncertain. Germline assignment: CDR1 SGHTA and CDR2 FQGTGA. This CDR3 has 19 residues. V was clipped by 2 bases and J by 0 bases, with 22 bases between them. CDR3 in DNA: TGTGCCAGCAGCTTACCTCCATTGGGGAGCTACCAAATGAACACTGAAGCTTTCTTT. Residues: CASSLPPLGSYQMNTEAFF.